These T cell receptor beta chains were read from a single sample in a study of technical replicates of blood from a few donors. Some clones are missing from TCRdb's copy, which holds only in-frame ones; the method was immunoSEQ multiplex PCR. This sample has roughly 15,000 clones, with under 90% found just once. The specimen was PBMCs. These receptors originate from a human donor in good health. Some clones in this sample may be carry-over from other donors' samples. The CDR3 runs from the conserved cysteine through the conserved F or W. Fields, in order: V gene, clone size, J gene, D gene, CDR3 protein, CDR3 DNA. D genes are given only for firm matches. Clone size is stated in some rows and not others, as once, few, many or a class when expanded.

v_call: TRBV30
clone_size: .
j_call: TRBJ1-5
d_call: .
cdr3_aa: CAWSPTQERGNQPQHF
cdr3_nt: TGTGCCTGGAGTCCAACTCAGGAGCGGGGCAATCAGCCCCAGCATTTT

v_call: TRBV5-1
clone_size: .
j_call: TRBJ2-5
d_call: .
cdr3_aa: CASSLGQESGTQYF
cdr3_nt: TGCGCCAGCAGCCTCGGACAAGAATCGGGGACCCAGTACTTC

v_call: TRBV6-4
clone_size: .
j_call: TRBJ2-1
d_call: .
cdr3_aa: CASSRGSRNEQFF
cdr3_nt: TGTGCCAGCAGCCGCGGTTCACGAAATGAGCAGTTCTTC

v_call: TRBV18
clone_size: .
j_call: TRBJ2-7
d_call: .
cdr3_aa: CASSPSLNEQYF
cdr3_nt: TGTGCCAGCTCACCAAGCTTGAACGAGCAGTACTTC

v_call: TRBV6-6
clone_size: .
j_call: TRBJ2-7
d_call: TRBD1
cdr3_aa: CASRQGEGPNEQYF
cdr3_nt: TGTGCCAGCCGACAGGGGGAGGGCCCAAACGAGCAGTACTTC

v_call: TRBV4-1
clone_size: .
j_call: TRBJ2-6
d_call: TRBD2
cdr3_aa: CASSQDRDSGRAGANVLTF
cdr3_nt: TGCGCCAGCAGCCAAGATCGGGATAGCGGGAGGGCTGGGGCCAACGTCCTGACTTTC

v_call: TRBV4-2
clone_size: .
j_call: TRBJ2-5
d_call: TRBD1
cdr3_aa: CASSQDFDRAKTQYF
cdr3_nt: TGTGCCAGCAGCCAAGATTTCGACAGGGCGAAGACCCAGTACTTC

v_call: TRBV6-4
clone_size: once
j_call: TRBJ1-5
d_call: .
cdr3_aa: CASSQGTSQPQHF
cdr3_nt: TGTGCCAGCAGCCAGGGGACGAGTCAGCCCCAGCATTTT

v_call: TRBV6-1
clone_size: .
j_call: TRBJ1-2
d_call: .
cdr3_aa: CASSEPLAGNDGYTF
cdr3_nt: TGTGCCAGCAGTGAACCCCTGGCAGGGAATGATGGCTACACCTTC

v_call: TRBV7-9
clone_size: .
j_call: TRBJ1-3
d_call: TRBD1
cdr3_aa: CASSFRQGATGNTIYF
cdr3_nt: TGTGCCAGCAGCTTCAGACAGGGGGCAACTGGAAACACCATATATTTT